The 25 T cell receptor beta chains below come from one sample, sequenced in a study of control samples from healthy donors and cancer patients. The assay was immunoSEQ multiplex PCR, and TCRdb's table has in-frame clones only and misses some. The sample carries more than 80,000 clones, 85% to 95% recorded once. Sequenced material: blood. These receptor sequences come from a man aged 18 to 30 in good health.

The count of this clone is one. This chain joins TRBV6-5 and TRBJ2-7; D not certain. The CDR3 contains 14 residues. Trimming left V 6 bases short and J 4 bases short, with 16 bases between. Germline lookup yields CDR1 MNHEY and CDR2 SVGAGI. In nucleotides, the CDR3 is TGTGCCAGCAGCCCCACCCCTATACCGTACGAGCAGTACTTC. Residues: CASSPTPIPYEQYF.

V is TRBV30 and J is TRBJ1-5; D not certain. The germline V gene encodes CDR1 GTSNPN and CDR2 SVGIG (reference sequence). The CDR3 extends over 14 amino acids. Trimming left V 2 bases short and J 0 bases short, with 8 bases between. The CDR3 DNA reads TGTGCCTGGAGTTTGGGATATAGCAATCAGCCCCAGCATTTT. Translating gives CAWSLGYSNQPQHF.

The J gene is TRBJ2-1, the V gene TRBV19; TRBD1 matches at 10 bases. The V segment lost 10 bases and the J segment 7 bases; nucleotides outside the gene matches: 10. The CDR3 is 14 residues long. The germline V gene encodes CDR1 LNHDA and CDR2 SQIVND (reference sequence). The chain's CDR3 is CAIKDRDRGNEQFF. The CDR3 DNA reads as TGTGCCATTAAAGACCGGGACAGGGGAAATGAGCAGTTCTTC.

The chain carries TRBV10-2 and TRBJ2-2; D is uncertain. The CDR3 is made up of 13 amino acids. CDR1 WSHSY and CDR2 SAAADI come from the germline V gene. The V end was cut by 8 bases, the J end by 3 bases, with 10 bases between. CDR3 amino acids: CASQVQDTGELFF. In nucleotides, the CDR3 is TGCGCCAGCCAGGTCCAGGACACCGGGGAGCTGTTTTTT.

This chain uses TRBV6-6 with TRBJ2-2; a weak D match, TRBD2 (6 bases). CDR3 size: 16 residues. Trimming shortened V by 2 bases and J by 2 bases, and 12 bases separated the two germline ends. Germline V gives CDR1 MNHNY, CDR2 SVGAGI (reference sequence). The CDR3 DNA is TGTGCCAGCAGTTACCCCAGGGACTTCAACACCGGGGAGCTGTTTTTT. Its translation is CASSYPRDFNTGELFF.

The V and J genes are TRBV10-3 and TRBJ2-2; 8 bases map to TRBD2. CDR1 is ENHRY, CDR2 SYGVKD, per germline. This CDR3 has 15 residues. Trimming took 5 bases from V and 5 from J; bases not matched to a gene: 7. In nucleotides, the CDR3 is TGTGCCATCAGTCAGGGGCGGGAGGTGACCGGGGAGCTGTTTTTT. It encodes CAISQGREVTGELFF.

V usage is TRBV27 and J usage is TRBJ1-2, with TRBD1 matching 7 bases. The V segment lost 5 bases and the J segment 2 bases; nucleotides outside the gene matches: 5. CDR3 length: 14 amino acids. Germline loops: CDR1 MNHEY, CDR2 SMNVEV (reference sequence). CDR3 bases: TGTGCCAGCAGTCCGAGACAGGGCAACTATGGCTACACCTTC. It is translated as CASSPRQGNYGYTF.

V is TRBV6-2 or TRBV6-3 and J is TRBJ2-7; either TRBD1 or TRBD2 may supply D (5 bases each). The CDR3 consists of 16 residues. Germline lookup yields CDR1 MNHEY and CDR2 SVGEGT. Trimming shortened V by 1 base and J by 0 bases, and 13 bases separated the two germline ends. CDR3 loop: CASSYFPGTSSYEQYF. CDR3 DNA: TGTGCCAGCAGTTACTTTCCAGGGACCTCCTCCTACGAGCAGTACTTC.

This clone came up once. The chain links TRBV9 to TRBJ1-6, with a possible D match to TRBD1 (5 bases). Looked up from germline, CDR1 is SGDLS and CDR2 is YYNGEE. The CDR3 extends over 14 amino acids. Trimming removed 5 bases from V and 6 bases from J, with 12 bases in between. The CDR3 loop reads CASSVGGGNSPLHF. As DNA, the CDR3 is TGTGCCAGCAGTGTGGGCGGGGGTAATTCACCCCTCCACTTT.

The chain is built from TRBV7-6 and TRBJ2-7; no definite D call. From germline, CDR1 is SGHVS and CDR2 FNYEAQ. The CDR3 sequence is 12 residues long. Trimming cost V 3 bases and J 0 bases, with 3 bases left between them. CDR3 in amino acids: CASSFGSYEQYF. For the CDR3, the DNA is TGTGCCAGCAGCTTTGGCTCCTACGAGCAGTACTTC.

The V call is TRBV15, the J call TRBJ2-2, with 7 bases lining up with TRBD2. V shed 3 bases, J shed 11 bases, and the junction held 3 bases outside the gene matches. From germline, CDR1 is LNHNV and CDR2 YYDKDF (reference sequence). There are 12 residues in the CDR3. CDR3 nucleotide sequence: TGTGCCACCAGCAGCGGGGGGAACGAGCTGTTTTTT. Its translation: CATSSGGNELFF.

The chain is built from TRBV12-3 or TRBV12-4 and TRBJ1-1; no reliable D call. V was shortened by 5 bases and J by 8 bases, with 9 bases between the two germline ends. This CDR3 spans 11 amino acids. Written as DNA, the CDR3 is TGTGCCAGCAGTCTTGGACTGGAAGCTTTCTTT. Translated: CASSLGLEAFF.

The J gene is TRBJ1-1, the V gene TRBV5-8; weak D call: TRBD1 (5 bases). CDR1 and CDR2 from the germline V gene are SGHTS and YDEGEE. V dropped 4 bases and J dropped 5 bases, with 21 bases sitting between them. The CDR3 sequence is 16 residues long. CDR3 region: CASSQPRVRVDTEAFF. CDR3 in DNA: TGTGCCAGCAGCCAACCCCGTGTCAGGGTGGATACTGAAGCTTTCTTT.

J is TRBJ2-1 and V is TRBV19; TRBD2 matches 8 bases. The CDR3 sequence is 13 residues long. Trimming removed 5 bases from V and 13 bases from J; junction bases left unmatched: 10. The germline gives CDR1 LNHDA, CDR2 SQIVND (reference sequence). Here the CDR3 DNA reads TGTGCCAGTAGTCTCTTAGCGGGAACGATTCAGTTCTTC. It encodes CASSLLAGTIQFF.

The CDR3 nucleotides read TGTGCCAGTAGTCCTCGGACAGGGGAGGCCACTGAAGCTTTCTTT. It specifies CASSPRTGEATEAFF. The V gene is TRBV19, the J gene TRBJ1-1, with 9 bases aligning to TRBD1. The length of the CDR3 is 15 residues. J gave up 4 bases and V 5 bases, and 8 bases lay outside the gene matches. CDR1 is LNHDA and CDR2 is SQIVND in the germline V gene (reference sequence).

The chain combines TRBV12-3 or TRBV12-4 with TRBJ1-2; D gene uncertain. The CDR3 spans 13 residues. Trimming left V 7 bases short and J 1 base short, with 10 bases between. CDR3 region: CASTQRSNYGYTF. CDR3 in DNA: TGTGCCAGCACCCAGAGGAGTAACTATGGCTACACCTTC.

This CDR3 is CASRRQGYPPEAFF. The DNA of the CDR3 is TGTGCCAGCAGACGACAGGGGTATCCGCCTGAAGCTTTCTTT. J is TRBJ1-1 and V is TRBV2; 8 positions match TRBD1. The trim removed 6 bases at V and 6 bases at J, leaving 9 bases unmatched. The CDR3 sequence is 14 residues long. Looked up from germline, CDR1 is SNHLY and CDR2 is FYNNEI.

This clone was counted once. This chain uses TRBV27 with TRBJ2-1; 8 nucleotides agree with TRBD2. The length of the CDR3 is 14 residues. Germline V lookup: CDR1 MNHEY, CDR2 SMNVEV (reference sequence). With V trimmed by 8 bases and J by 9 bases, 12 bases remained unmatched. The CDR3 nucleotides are TGTGCCAGCGGCCCGGGGGGGCCTATGGGTGAGCAGTTCTTC. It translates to CASGPGGPMGEQFF.

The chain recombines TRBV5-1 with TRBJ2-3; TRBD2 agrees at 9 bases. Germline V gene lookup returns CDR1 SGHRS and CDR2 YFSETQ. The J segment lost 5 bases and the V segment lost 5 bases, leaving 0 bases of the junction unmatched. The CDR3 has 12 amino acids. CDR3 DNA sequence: TGCGCCAGCAGGCGGGGGGGAGATACGCAGTATTTT. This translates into CASRRGGDTQYF.

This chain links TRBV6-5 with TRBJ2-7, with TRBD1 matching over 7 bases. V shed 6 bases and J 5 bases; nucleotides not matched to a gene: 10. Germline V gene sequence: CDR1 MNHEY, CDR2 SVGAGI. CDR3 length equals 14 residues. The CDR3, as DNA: TGTGCCAGCAGAGACTCACAGGGGACCGACGAGCAGTACTTC. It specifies CASRDSQGTDEQYF.

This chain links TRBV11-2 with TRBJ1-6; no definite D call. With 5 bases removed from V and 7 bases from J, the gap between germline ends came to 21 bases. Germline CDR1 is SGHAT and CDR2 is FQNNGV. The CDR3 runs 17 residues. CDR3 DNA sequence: TGTGCCAGCAGCCCCCGGACGGGCCCAGCCGCCAATTCACCCCTCCACTTT. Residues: CASSPRTGPAANSPLHF.

CDR3 sequence: CASRLVTTGLYGYTF. The DNA for the CDR3 is TGTGCCAGCAGGCTGGTAACGACAGGGCTCTATGGCTACACCTTC. J is TRBJ1-2 and V is TRBV6-5; 7 positions match TRBD1. In germline, CDR1 is MNHEY, CDR2 SVGAGI. V shed 6 bases, J shed 4 bases, and the junction held 11 bases outside the gene matches. The CDR3 length is 15 residues.

CDR3 nucleotide sequence: TGTGCCAGCAGTGAATCGGGGAATCAGCCCCAGCATTTT. This sequence encodes CASSESGNQPQHF. The chain links TRBV6-1 to TRBJ1-5; no definite D call. The CDR3 loop spans 13 amino acids. V was shortened by 2 bases and J by 4 bases, with 6 bases between the two germline ends. Germline-derived CDR1 and CDR2 are MNHNS and SASEGT.

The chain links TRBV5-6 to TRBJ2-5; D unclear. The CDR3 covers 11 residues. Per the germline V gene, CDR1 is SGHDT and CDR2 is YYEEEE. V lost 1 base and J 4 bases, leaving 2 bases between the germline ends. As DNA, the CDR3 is TGTGCCAGCAGCTTGTCAGAGACCCAGTACTTC. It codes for CASSLSETQYF.

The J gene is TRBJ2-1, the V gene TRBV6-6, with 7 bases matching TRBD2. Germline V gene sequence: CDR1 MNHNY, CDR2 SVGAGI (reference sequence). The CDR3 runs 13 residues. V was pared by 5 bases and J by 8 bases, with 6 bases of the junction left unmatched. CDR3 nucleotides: TGTGCCAGCAGTGCCACTAGCGCCCATGAGCAGTTCTTC. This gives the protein CASSATSAHEQFF.